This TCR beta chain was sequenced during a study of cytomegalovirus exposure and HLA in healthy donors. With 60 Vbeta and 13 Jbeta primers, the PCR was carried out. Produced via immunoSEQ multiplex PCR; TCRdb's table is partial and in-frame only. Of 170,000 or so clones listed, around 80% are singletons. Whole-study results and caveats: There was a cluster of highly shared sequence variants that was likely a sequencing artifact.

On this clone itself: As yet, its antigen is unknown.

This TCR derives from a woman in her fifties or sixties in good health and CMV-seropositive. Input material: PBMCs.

CDR3 nucleotide sequence: TGTGCCAGCAGTGACGGAGTAGCCAATGAGCAGTTCTTC. It translates to CASSDGVANEQFF. This sequence joins TRBV6-4 and TRBJ2-1; D not certain. This CDR3 has 13 amino acids. Trimming left V 2 bases short and J 6 bases short, with 8 bases between. The germline gives CDR1 MRHNA, CDR2 SNTAGT.